This T cell receptor beta chain originates from a study of cytomegalovirus exposure and HLA in healthy donors. V shed 7 bases and J 5 bases; nucleotides not matched to a gene: 6. The CDR3 runs to 14 residues. Germline-derived CDR1 and CDR2 are MDHEN and SYDVKM. Study-level findings and limits: Cytomegalovirus-associated TCR beta chains were listed, numbering 150 to 200. Later work found that TCR association rates differed between HLA loci; DRB1 had the most and HLA-C the fewest.

Remarks on this clone: Its specificity is not known.

The PCR employed 60 Vbeta primers together with 13 Jbeta primers. Profiling relied on immunoSEQ multiplex PCR, and the TCRdb table lists in-frame clones only, not all of them. This sample has approximately 70,000 clones, with around three quarters found just once. The clonotype comes from a man aged 45-65 years in good health and CMV-seronegative. V is TRBV28 and J is TRBJ2-1; 9 bases fit TRBD2. The sample consisted of PBMCs. Here the CDR3 reads CASKSAGGNNEQFF. DNA for the CDR3: TGTGCCAGCAAATCAGCGGGAGGTAACAATGAGCAGTTCTTC.